This T cell receptor beta chain originates from a study of T cell repertoires in cytomegalovirus infection. Study details: From public TCR beta signatures came an indication of both CMV infection and matching HLA type. The study, taken as a whole, reports: Within the response measured ex vivo, HLA-C-restricted CMV-specific TCR beta clonotypes were dominant. CMV carriers having the relevant HLA were flagged by cumulative public TCR beta family frequency.

This clonotype was found many times. The target antigen is unknown. TCRdb re-called the reads through MiXCR, storing one row per CDR3 protein. The sample has 150,000 to 200,000 distinct CDR3 sequences, about a tenth seen once. This CDR3 spans 15 amino acids. Germline CDR1 and CDR2: MDHEN and SYDVKM. With 7 bases clipped from V and 8 bases from J, the junction kept 14 bases outside the gene matches. The sequencing input was PBMCs. V gene TRBV28 combines with J gene TRBJ2-5, with TRBD2 matching 9 bases. The receptor was derived from a human donor in good health (CMV status not recorded). Some clones in this sample may be carry-over from other donors' samples. Written as DNA, the CDR3 is TGTGCCAGCACCACTGCGGCTAGCGGGGTCCCAACCCAGTACTTC. Its translation is CASTTAASGVPTQYF.